The TCR beta chain described here comes from a study of molecular identifiers for immune sequencing clone quantification. Study outcomes and limitations: A single cell's spiked Jurkat TCR RNA was reportedly detectable among about a million naive cells.

Sorting selected naive CD8 T cells with a CD8+CD4-CCR7+CD45RA+ phenotype. Concerning this clonotype: What it binds is unknown.

The CDR3 has 15 residues. The V end lost 5 bases, the J end lost 6 bases, and 18 bases lay between the germline ends. Germline lookup yields CDR1 LNHDA and CDR2 SQIVND (reference sequence). Previously published methods and listed TCR primers were used for the bulk TCR libraries. Each CDR3 protein is one row after TCRdb ran MiXCR on the PCR reads. The sample yields roughly 100,000 distinct CDR3 sequences, 30% to 45% seen once. The V gene is TRBV19, the J gene TRBJ2-3, with TRBD2 as a possible D gene (5 bases). The sequenced sample was naive CD8+ T cells from blood, with Jurkat cell RNA spiked in. Subset meaning: FACS-sorted CD8+CD4-CCR7+CD45RA+ naive T cells. The sequence derives from a human donor in good health. Some libraries in this study had Jurkat cell RNA spiked in. The CDR3 protein is CASSRTYGGADTQYF. CDR3 bases: TGTGCCAGTAGTCGGACGTATGGAGGAGCTGATACGCAGTATTTT.